The rows below give T cell receptor beta chains drawn from one sample of a study of CD8 T cells in ankylosing spondylitis. TCRdb recomputed calls from the 5' RACE reads with MiXCR, one row per CDR3 protein. The table includes hundreds of thousands of distinct CDR3 sequences, 12% detected once. Sequenced sample: blood, either unsorted or a sorted T cell fraction (not recorded which). Receptors originate from a male donor with ankylosing spondylitis. The CDR3 runs from the conserved cysteine through the conserved F or W. Fields, in order: J gene, V gene, clone size, D gene, CDR3 DNA, CDR3 protein. A D gene is named only where the DNA matches it firmly. Clone size, where shown, is once, few, many, or a class for clones that have expanded.

j_call: TRBJ2-7
v_call: TRBV29-1
clone_size: many
d_call: NA
cdr3_nt: TGCAGCACACTGTCACCCCCATACGAGCAGTACTTC
cdr3_aa: CSTLSPPYEQYF

j_call: TRBJ2-2
v_call: TRBV28
clone_size: few
d_call: NA
cdr3_nt: TGTGCCAGCAGTTTATCCCAGAACACCGGGGAGCTGTTTTTT
cdr3_aa: CASSLSQNTGELFF

j_call: TRBJ1-2
v_call: TRBV29-1
clone_size: few
d_call: NA
cdr3_nt: TGCAGCGTTGGCAGCCAGCCATATGGCTACACCTTC
cdr3_aa: CSVGSQPYGYTF

j_call: TRBJ2-1
v_call: TRBV27
clone_size: few
d_call: TRBD2
cdr3_nt: TGTGCCAGCTGGCCCCAGCGGGGGTCGCAGTTCTTC
cdr3_aa: CASWPQRGSQFF

j_call: TRBJ1-1
v_call: TRBV18
clone_size: many
d_call: NA
cdr3_nt: TGTGCCAGCTCACCACAAGGGGTGAACACTGAAGCTTTCTTT
cdr3_aa: CASSPQGVNTEAFF

j_call: TRBJ2-7
v_call: TRBV4-1
clone_size: NA
d_call: TRBD2
cdr3_nt: TGCGCCAGCAGCCTACTGACTAGCGGGGCGACCTACGAGCAGTACTTC
cdr3_aa: CASSLLTSGATYEQYF

j_call: TRBJ1-2
v_call: TRBV29-1
clone_size: many
d_call: TRBD1
cdr3_nt: TGCAGCGCAGGACAGGAATTCTATGGCTACACCTTC
cdr3_aa: CSAGQEFYGYTF

j_call: TRBJ2-1
v_call: TRBV4-2
clone_size: many
d_call: NA
cdr3_nt: TGTGCCAGCAGCACGCGACAGGTACTAACATACGAGCAGTTCTTC
cdr3_aa: CASSTRQVLTYEQFF

j_call: TRBJ2-3
v_call: TRBV5-1
clone_size: few
d_call: TRBD1
cdr3_nt: TGCGCCAGCAGCAGGACAGGGCGCGGCACAGATACGCAGTATTTT
cdr3_aa: CASSRTGRGTDTQYF

j_call: TRBJ2-7
v_call: TRBV7-9
clone_size: few
d_call: TRBD1
cdr3_nt: TGTGCCAGCAGCTTAGACAGGGGGGAATTCGAGCAGTACTTC
cdr3_aa: CASSLDRGEFEQYF

j_call: TRBJ1-1
v_call: TRBV29-1
clone_size: many
d_call: NA
cdr3_nt: TGCAGCGTTGAGGGGCGGGTGGGGACTGAAGCTTTCTTT
cdr3_aa: CSVEGRVGTEAFF

j_call: TRBJ2-1
v_call: TRBV7-3
clone_size: NA
d_call: TRBD2
cdr3_nt: TGTGCCAGCAGCTTTAGCGGGGGAGGAGATGAGCAGTTCTTC
cdr3_aa: CASSFSGGGDEQFF

j_call: TRBJ1-5
v_call: TRBV6-1
clone_size: many
d_call: TRBD1
cdr3_nt: TGTGCCAGCAGCCGACGGACAGGGGGCGCGGTGGGTCAGCCCCAGCATTTT
cdr3_aa: CASSRRTGGAVGQPQHF

j_call: TRBJ2-7
v_call: TRBV6-5
clone_size: few
d_call: NA
cdr3_nt: TGTGCCAGCAGTTACTCTTCAGCTGAGAGCTCCTACGAGCAGTACTTC
cdr3_aa: CASSYSSAESSYEQYF

j_call: TRBJ1-2
v_call: TRBV20-1
clone_size: NA
d_call: TRBD1
cdr3_nt: TGCAGTGCTACTAGGGGGCACTATGGCTACACCTTC
cdr3_aa: CSATRGHYGYTF

j_call: TRBJ1-1
v_call: TRBV7-3
clone_size: NA
d_call: NA
cdr3_nt: TGTGCCAGCAGCTTTTACCCCAGGGAGGGGAACAATGAAGCTTTCTTT
cdr3_aa: CASSFYPREGNNEAFF

j_call: TRBJ1-5
v_call: TRBV7-2
clone_size: NA
d_call: TRBD1
cdr3_nt: TGTGCCAGCAGCTTAGGACAGGGAGGGATTCAGCCCCAGCATTTT
cdr3_aa: CASSLGQGGIQPQHF

j_call: TRBJ2-3
v_call: TRBV6-1
clone_size: NA
d_call: NA
cdr3_nt: TGTGCCAGCAGTGTAATAGGACTTAACACAGATACGCAGTATTTT
cdr3_aa: CASSVIGLNTDTQYF

j_call: TRBJ2-7
v_call: TRBV29-1
clone_size: NA
d_call: TRBD2
cdr3_nt: TGCAGCGTCCCGGAGACTAGCGACTTCTACGAGCAGTACTTC
cdr3_aa: CSVPETSDFYEQYF

j_call: TRBJ2-7
v_call: TRBV7-9
clone_size: NA
d_call: NA
cdr3_nt: TGTGCCAGCAGCTTAGCGGAAGGACAGGGACTACAGTACTTC
cdr3_aa: CASSLAEGQGLQYF

j_call: TRBJ2-4
v_call: TRBV12-3/TRBV12-4
clone_size: many
d_call: TRBD1
cdr3_nt: TGTGCCAGCAGTCCTCGACCGGGACAGGGAAACATTCAGTACTTC
cdr3_aa: CASSPRPGQGNIQYF

j_call: TRBJ1-4
v_call: TRBV4-2
clone_size: few
d_call: NA
cdr3_nt: TGTGCCAGCAGCCAAGCTGGTGGAGAAAAACTGTTTTTT
cdr3_aa: CASSQAGGEKLFF

j_call: TRBJ2-3
v_call: TRBV7-9
clone_size: NA
d_call: TRBD2
cdr3_nt: TGTGCCAGCAGCGAGAGACTAGCGGGAGATGCAGATACGCAGTATTTT
cdr3_aa: CASSERLAGDADTQYF

j_call: TRBJ1-1
v_call: TRBV7-9
clone_size: many
d_call: NA
cdr3_nt: TGTGCCAGCAGCTTCAGGGGCAGCCAGGTTGAAGCTTTCTTT
cdr3_aa: CASSFRGSQVEAFF

j_call: TRBJ2-7
v_call: TRBV5-1
clone_size: NA
d_call: TRBD1
cdr3_nt: TGCGCCAGCAGCGCAATAGACAGGGCCGAGCAGTACTTC
cdr3_aa: CASSAIDRAEQYF

j_call: TRBJ2-5
v_call: TRBV9
clone_size: NA
d_call: TRBD2
cdr3_nt: TGTGCCAGCAGCGCTCAAGCGGGACGGGAGACCCAGTACTTC
cdr3_aa: CASSAQAGRETQYF

j_call: TRBJ1-5
v_call: TRBV7-2
clone_size: few
d_call: NA
cdr3_nt: TGTGCCAGCGCAGGGGCCAATCAGCCCCAGCATTTT
cdr3_aa: CASAGANQPQHF

j_call: TRBJ2-7
v_call: TRBV5-5
clone_size: few
d_call: NA
cdr3_nt: TGTGCCAGCAGCCGAGTAACCTACGAGCAGTACTTC
cdr3_aa: CASSRVTYEQYF

j_call: TRBJ1-6
v_call: TRBV6-2/TRBV6-3
clone_size: NA
d_call: NA
cdr3_nt: TGTGCCAGCAGGAGGACCAATTCACCCCTCCACTTT
cdr3_aa: CASRRTNSPLHF

j_call: TRBJ2-3
v_call: TRBV20-1
clone_size: few
d_call: NA
cdr3_nt: TGCAGTGCTACGGAGTACACAGATACGCAGTATTTT
cdr3_aa: CSATEYTDTQYF

j_call: TRBJ2-5
v_call: TRBV7-9
clone_size: few
d_call: TRBD2
cdr3_nt: TGTGCCAGCAGCCATCTAGCGGGACTCCAAGAGACCCAGTACTTC
cdr3_aa: CASSHLAGLQETQYF

j_call: TRBJ2-5
v_call: TRBV5-1
clone_size: NA
d_call: NA
cdr3_nt: TGCGCCAGCAGCCCGGACTCCTACGGGACCCAGTACTTC
cdr3_aa: CASSPDSYGTQYF

j_call: TRBJ2-3
v_call: TRBV11-2
clone_size: NA
d_call: NA
cdr3_nt: TGTGCCAGCAGCCGCCGGTGGGACAACACAGATACGCAGTATTTT
cdr3_aa: CASSRRWDNTDTQYF

j_call: TRBJ1-5
v_call: TRBV28
clone_size: many
d_call: NA
cdr3_nt: TGTGCCAGCAGGAAGGAGGAAGGGCCCCAGCATTTT
cdr3_aa: CASRKEEGPQHF

j_call: TRBJ2-7
v_call: TRBV5-1
clone_size: many
d_call: NA
cdr3_nt: TGTGCCAGCAGTTTTCAGGACGAGCAGTACTTC
cdr3_aa: CASSFQDEQYF

j_call: TRBJ2-1
v_call: TRBV10-3
clone_size: few
d_call: TRBD2
cdr3_nt: TGTGCCATCAGTGAGTCTTTAGCGGGAGATCCCGATGAGCAGTTCTTC
cdr3_aa: CAISESLAGDPDEQFF

j_call: TRBJ1-2
v_call: TRBV19
clone_size: few
d_call: NA
cdr3_nt: TGTGCCAGTAGAGACACATTGGACAGTCCCACCTTC
cdr3_aa: CASRDTLDSPTF

j_call: TRBJ2-1
v_call: TRBV20-1
clone_size: NA
d_call: TRBD1
cdr3_nt: TGCAGTGCTTTTACAGGGGTCCCTTTCAATGAGCAGTTCTTC
cdr3_aa: CSAFTGVPFNEQFF

j_call: TRBJ1-1
v_call: TRBV4-2
clone_size: NA
d_call: TRBD1
cdr3_nt: TGTGCCAGCAGCCAAGCTCGGACAGGGGACACTGAAGCTTTCTTT
cdr3_aa: CASSQARTGDTEAFF

j_call: TRBJ2-7
v_call: TRBV9
clone_size: NA
d_call: TRBD2
cdr3_nt: TGTGCCAGCAGCGAGGAGGGACTAGCGTGGGCCTACGAGCAGTACTTC
cdr3_aa: CASSEEGLAWAYEQYF

j_call: TRBJ2-7
v_call: TRBV29-1
clone_size: many
d_call: TRBD1
cdr3_nt: TGCAGCGTCGCCCGGACAGGGGGCATATACGAGCAGTACTTC
cdr3_aa: CSVARTGGIYEQYF

j_call: TRBJ2-1
v_call: TRBV28
clone_size: NA
d_call: TRBD2
cdr3_nt: TGTGCCAGCAGTTTTGGGCGAGCGGGGGCCCCCAGCTCCTACAATGAGCAGTTCTTC
cdr3_aa: CASSFGRAGAPSSYNEQFF

j_call: TRBJ2-3
v_call: TRBV29-1
clone_size: few
d_call: TRBD2
cdr3_nt: TGCAGCGTTGATCGCGGGAGGGCCCTCCCCACAGATACGCAGTATTTT
cdr3_aa: CSVDRGRALPTDTQYF

j_call: TRBJ2-6
v_call: TRBV6-2/TRBV6-3
clone_size: few
d_call: TRBD1
cdr3_nt: TGTGCCAGCAGTGTAGACAGGGCTGGGGCCAACGTCCTGACTTTC
cdr3_aa: CASSVDRAGANVLTF

j_call: TRBJ1-1
v_call: TRBV5-1
clone_size: NA
d_call: TRBD1
cdr3_nt: TGCGCCAGCAGCCAGACAGGGGCGAGGACTGAAGCTTTCTTT
cdr3_aa: CASSQTGARTEAFF

j_call: TRBJ2-5
v_call: TRBV20-1
clone_size: NA
d_call: NA
cdr3_nt: TGCAGTGCCCTCGGGGAGAAAGAGACCCAGTACTTC
cdr3_aa: CSALGEKETQYF

j_call: TRBJ2-3
v_call: TRBV20-1
clone_size: NA
d_call: NA
cdr3_nt: TGCAGTGCTAGGGGGTTGAAGGGGCCGACAGATACGCAGTATTTT
cdr3_aa: CSARGLKGPTDTQYF

j_call: TRBJ2-1
v_call: TRBV20-1
clone_size: few
d_call: NA
cdr3_nt: TGCAGTGCTAGAGATCAAGTCAATGAGCAGTTCTTC
cdr3_aa: CSARDQVNEQFF

j_call: TRBJ2-7
v_call: TRBV4-3
clone_size: few
d_call: TRBD2
cdr3_nt: TGCGCCAGCAGCCTGGGACTAGCGAAATATTCCTACGAGCAGTACTTC
cdr3_aa: CASSLGLAKYSYEQYF

j_call: TRBJ1-3
v_call: TRBV2
clone_size: few
d_call: NA
cdr3_nt: TGTGCCAGCAGTGAATACAACACCATATATTTT
cdr3_aa: CASSEYNTIYF

j_call: TRBJ2-3
v_call: TRBV20-1
clone_size: few
d_call: NA
cdr3_nt: TGCAGTGCTAGAGTTAGCGGAATCACAGATACGCAGTATTTT
cdr3_aa: CSARVSGITDTQYF

j_call: TRBJ2-5
v_call: TRBV7-2
clone_size: few
d_call: NA
cdr3_nt: TGTGCCAGCACCCTGCTAAGGGGGTCCAAGACCCAGTACTTC
cdr3_aa: CASTLLRGSKTQYF